This is a list of T cell receptor beta chains from one sample in a study of T cell repertoires in cytomegalovirus infection. TCRdb used MiXCR to reprocess the reads, holding one entry per CDR3 protein. Of approximately 320,000 distinct CDR3 sequences listed, 8% to 10% are singletons. The sequenced sample consisted of PBMCs. The receptor set was obtained from a human donor in good health (CMV status not recorded). Some clones in this sample may be carry-over from other donors' samples. Both conserved end residues are part of each CDR3. The D gene is left open where the match is weak. Rows may omit the clone size; those that give it use once, few, many or a size class.

.	TRBV6-5	TRBJ2-7	many	CASSYEKSYEQYF	TGTGCCAGCAGTTACGAAAAAAGCTACGAGCAGTACTTC
.	TRBV4-3	TRBJ2-7	many	CASSQDSRGNTYEQYF	TGCGCCAGCAGCCAAGATTCCCGGGGTAATACCTACGAGCAGTACTTC
.	TRBV7-6	TRBJ1-4	many	CASSLAGEGKLFF	TGTGCCAGCAGCTTAGCAGGGGAGGGAAAACTGTTTTTT
TRBD2	TRBV19	TRBJ2-7	many	CASSGGAYEQYF	TGTGCCAGTAGCGGGGGGGCCTACGAGCAGTACTTC
TRBD2	TRBV7-2	TRBJ2-1	many	CASSLRLAGASYNEQFF	TGTGCCAGCAGCTTGAGGCTAGCGGGGGCCTCCTACAATGAGCAGTTCTTC
TRBD2	TRBV7-3	TRBJ2-3	few	CASSLKLAGARDTQYF	TGTGCCAGCAGCCTAAAGCTAGCGGGAGCCAGGGATACGCAGTATTTT
.	TRBV28	TRBJ2-4	many	CASSLGGNKNIQYF	TGTGCCAGCAGTTTGGGGGGAAACAAAAACATTCAGTACTTC
TRBD2	TRBV6-9	TRBJ2-5	few	CASSYLLAGASGETQYF	TGTGCCAGCAGTTATCTTCTAGCGGGAGCGTCGGGGGAGACCCAGTACTTC
.	TRBV7-2	TRBJ1-5	many	CASSLRGDQPQHF	TGTGCCAGCAGCCTAAGGGGAGATCAGCCCCAGCATTTT
.	TRBV24-1	TRBJ2-7	.	CATPLTGRDHEQYF	TGTGCCACCCCACTCACGGGAAGGGATCACGAGCAGTACTTC
TRBD2	TRBV6-2/TRBV6-3	TRBJ2-5	few	CASSGGTGTSETQYF	TGTGCCAGCAGTGGGGGCACCGGGACTAGCGAGACCCAGTACTTC
TRBD1	TRBV15	TRBJ2-2	few	CATSRGTGPNTGELFF	TGTGCCACCAGCAGAGGGACAGGGCCGAACACCGGGGAGCTGTTTTTT
TRBD1	TRBV19	TRBJ2-5	many	CASSTGQGIQETQYF	TGTGCCAGTAGTACGGGACAGGGGATTCAAGAGACCCAGTACTTC
.	TRBV28	TRBJ1-5	few	CASSSRRNQPQHF	TGTGCCAGCAGTTCAAGGCGCAATCAGCCCCAGCATTTT
.	TRBV7-2	TRBJ1-2	many	CASSLALAGSYGYTF	TGTGCCAGCAGCTTAGCGTTAGCAGGATCCTATGGCTACACCTTC
TRBD1	TRBV7-2	TRBJ1-2	many	CASSKSGGEANYGYTF	TGTGCCAGCAGCAAATCAGGGGGGGAAGCTAACTATGGCTACACCTTC
TRBD1	TRBV12-3/TRBV12-4	TRBJ2-5	many	CASSPDRVVETQYF	TGTGCCAGCAGTCCCGACAGGGTAGTTGAGACCCAGTACTTC
TRBD2	TRBV20-1	TRBJ2-3	.	CSALLAGGYSTDTQYF	TGCAGTGCTCTACTAGCGGGGGGCTATAGCACAGATACGCAGTATTTT
.	TRBV6-1	TRBJ2-1	many	CASSPRGGGSREAYNEQFF	TGTGCCAGCAGCCCTCGTGGGGGCGGGAGTAGGGAGGCATACAATGAGCAGTTCTTC
TRBD1	TRBV20-1	TRBJ1-1	few	CSAKGTGEAFF	TGCAGTGCTAAAGGGACAGGAGAAGCTTTCTTT
.	TRBV7-6	TRBJ2-5	many	CASSLGNFPGSGQETQYF	TGTGCCAGCAGCTTAGGGAACTTTCCGGGGAGCGGCCAAGAGACCCAGTACTTC
TRBD2	TRBV5-4	TRBJ2-5	many	CASSFGTTQETQYF	TGTGCCAGCAGCTTCGGGACTACACAAGAGACCCAGTACTTC
.	TRBV4-2	TRBJ2-1	.	CASSWVGGSDEQFF	TGTGCCAGCAGCTGGGTAGGGGGGTCAGATGAGCAGTTCTTC
.	TRBV18	TRBJ1-1	.	CASSPPGKSMNTEAFF	TGTGCCAGCTCACCACCGGGCAAGAGCATGAACACTGAAGCTTTCTTT
.	TRBV20-1	TRBJ2-6	few	CSARPSDGTSVLTF	TGCAGTGCCAGACCGTCGGACGGGACTTCGGTCCTGACTTTC
.	TRBV4-1	TRBJ1-3	.	CASSQESTASSGNTIYF	TGCGCCAGCAGCCAAGAATCTACAGCCAGCTCTGGAAACACCATATATTTT
.	TRBV19	TRBJ1-6	few	CASSSGFSPLHF	TGTGCCAGCTCTTCAGGGTTCTCACCCCTCCACTTT
.	TRBV7-3	TRBJ2-2	many	CASSPQPGELFF	TGTGCCAGCAGCCCCCAACCCGGGGAGCTGTTTTTT
.	TRBV7-6	TRBJ1-3	many	CASSFRSNSGNTIYF	TGTGCCAGCAGCTTTAGGTCGAACTCTGGAAACACCATATATTTT
.	TRBV7-2	TRBJ1-6	many	CASSTYGRTPLHF	TGTGCCAGCAGTACCTACGGGCGTACACCCCTCCACTTT
.	TRBV29-1	TRBJ1-2	.	CSVVEPTPTKYNYGYTF	TGCAGCGTTGTGGAGCCGACACCGACGAAATATAACTATGGCTACACCTTC
TRBD2	TRBV28	TRBJ2-1	many	CASSPLPGLAGALKDNEQFF	TGTGCCAGCAGTCCGCTCCCTGGACTAGCGGGAGCCCTAAAGGACAATGAGCAGTTCTTC
TRBD2	TRBV7-2	TRBJ2-5	.	CASSSLRLAGGPSETQYF	TGTGCCAGCAGCTCTCTGCGACTAGCGGGGGGGCCGTCAGAGACCCAGTACTTC
TRBD2	TRBV7-2	TRBJ2-1	.	CASSHSGTEQFF	TGTGCCAGCAGCCACAGCGGGACTGAGCAGTTCTTC
TRBD1	TRBV20-1	TRBJ2-1	many	CSASGQGHEQFF	TGCAGTGCTAGCGGACAGGGCCATGAGCAGTTCTTC
.	TRBV6-4	TRBJ1-1	.	CASSDGGAPDPAFF	TGTGCCAGCAGTGACGGAGGGGCCCCGGACCCAGCTTTCTTT
.	TRBV18	TRBJ1-1	.	CASRGGVQAFF	TGTGCCAGCCGCGGGGGCGTCCAAGCTTTCTTT
TRBD2	TRBV7-6	TRBJ2-1	few	CASSLRTSGSGEQFF	TGTGCCAGCAGCCTGCGGACTAGCGGTTCTGGTGAGCAGTTCTTC
.	TRBV19	TRBJ2-7	many	CASSIDTRGAYEQYF	TGTGCCAGTAGTATAGATACCCGGGGTGCCTACGAGCAGTACTTC
.	TRBV11-2	TRBJ1-1	.	CASMPGRGLMRTEAFF	TGTGCCAGCATGCCGGGACGGGGACTAATGCGGACTGAAGCTTTCTTT
TRBD2	TRBV12-3/TRBV12-4	TRBJ2-1	many	CASSPQTSEQFF	TGTGCCAGCAGCCCGCAGACTAGCGAGCAGTTCTTC
TRBD2	TRBV7-2	TRBJ2-2	many	CASSKGLAGRELFF	TGTGCCAGCAGCAAGGGACTAGCGGGAAGGGAGCTGTTTTTT
.	TRBV19	TRBJ2-1	many	CASSILPGVRNNEQFF	TGTGCCAGTAGTATACTTCCAGGGGTGCGTAACAATGAGCAGTTCTTC
TRBD2	TRBV7-2	TRBJ2-1	many	CASSLPRTSGYNEQFF	TGTGCCAGCAGCTTACCCCGGACTAGCGGGTACAATGAGCAGTTCTTC
.	TRBV11-1	TRBJ2-3	few	CASSLSLGDTDTQYF	TGTGCCAGCAGCTTATCGTTGGGGGACACAGATACGCAGTATTTT
.	TRBV7-2	TRBJ2-6	.	CASSLKLGSGANVLTF	TGTGCCAGCAGCTTAAAGCTAGGCTCTGGGGCCAACGTCCTGACTTTC
TRBD2	TRBV6-1	TRBJ2-7	.	CASRPLSGGSYEQYF	TGTGCCAGCAGGCCACTAAGCGGGGGATCCTACGAGCAGTACTTC
.	TRBV7-2	TRBJ2-4	many	CASSLTRSGTKNIQYF	TGTGCCAGCAGCTTAACGCGGTCAGGAACCAAAAACATTCAGTACTTC
.	TRBV6-8	TRBJ2-7	.	CASSFDRDTDYEQYF	TGTGCCAGCAGTTTCGACCGGGACACCGACTACGAGCAGTACTTC
TRBD2	TRBV6-4	TRBJ2-1	.	CASSSSGGTHNEQFF	TGTGCCAGCAGTTCAAGCGGGGGGACCCATAATGAGCAGTTCTTC
TRBD1	TRBV7-6	TRBJ1-1	many	CASSSTRTGAALTEAFF	TGTGCCAGCAGCTCCACAAGGACAGGGGCCGCGTTGACTGAAGCTTTCTTT